One and the same sample provided the 18 T cell receptor beta chains below, sequenced in a study of T cells in Graves' hyperthyroidism and ophthalmopathy. Amplified regions were TCR beta CDR3 sequences from RNA transcripts. Primed by the HTBI set, a first-round RT-PCR was run on the TCR CDR3. Each CDR3 protein gets one entry after TCRdb re-called the multiplex PCR reads with MiXCR. The table shows around 290,000 distinct CDR3 sequences, with 10% to 15% occurring only once. Sequencing was carried out using blood. The receptors were sampled from a woman younger than 45 with Graves' hyperthyroidism that later progressed to Graves' ophthalmopathy.

The sample holds many counts of this clonotype. This rearrangement joins TRBV6-5 to TRBJ2-3, with D possibly TRBD2 on 5 matching bases. This CDR3 spans 15 amino acids. CDR1 and CDR2 (germline): MNHEY, SVGAGI. With 0 bases removed from V and 4 bases from J, the gap between germline ends came to 11 bases. The CDR3 coding sequence is TGTGCCAGCAGTTACTCGGCCCTAGCCCCAGATACGCAGTATTTT. Translating gives CASSYSALAPDTQYF.

This clonotype showed up many times. The chain links TRBV5-1 to TRBJ2-1; 9 bases match TRBD1. V lost 3 bases and J lost 4; bases outside the gene matches: 5. This CDR3 contains 15 residues. Germline assignment: CDR1 SGHRS and CDR2 YFSETQ. The CDR3 is CASSSGTGIYNEQFF. In DNA form, the CDR3 reads TGCGCCAGCAGCTCGGGGACAGGGATATACAATGAGCAGTTCTTC.

This clonotype was seen repeatedly, ten times or more. The gene calls are TRBV20-1 and TRBJ2-7, with 12 bases matching TRBD2. This CDR3 has 14 residues. Germline V gene sequence: CDR1 DFQATT, CDR2 SNEGSKA (reference sequence). V trimming: 2 bases; J trimming: 4 bases; junction bases outside the gene matches: 3. The CDR3 protein is CSARSGLAGYEQYF. CDR3 in DNA: TGCAGTGCTAGATCGGGACTAGCGGGTTACGAGCAGTACTTC.

This clonotype has ten or more counts. The genes are TRBV6-5 and TRBJ2-7; D gene unclear. Germline V gives CDR1 MNHEY, CDR2 SVGAGI. Trimming cost V 2 bases and J 6 bases, with 11 bases left between them. The CDR3 covers 13 residues. The CDR3 DNA follows: TGTGCCAGCAGTTACGAACACCCCGGCGAGCAGTACTTC. It is translated as CASSYEHPGEQYF.

This clonotype was counted at least ten times. The chain joins TRBV20-1 to TRBJ2-2, with 9 bases that match TRBD1. Germline V lookup: CDR1 DFQATT, CDR2 SNEGSKA (reference sequence). J lost 6 bases, V lost 2 bases, and 13 bases had no gene match. The CDR3 sequence is 17 residues long. The CDR3 DNA follows: TGCAGTGCTAGATTGACAGGGGGTTTAGTAAGTGCCGGGGAGCTGTTTTTT. It yields the protein CSARLTGGLVSAGELFF.

This chain connects TRBV5-1 to TRBJ2-5; no clear D. The CDR3 spans 16 residues. With 4 bases removed from V and 0 bases from J, the gap between germline ends came to 16 bases. The germline CDR1 and CDR2 sequences are SGHRS and YFSETQ. In nucleotides, the CDR3 is TGCGCCAGCAGCCCCGGAAGGCGCGGCAACCAAGAGACCCAGTACTTC. It yields the protein CASSPGRRGNQETQYF.

This clonotype appeared many times. The chain carries TRBV27 and TRBJ2-7; TRBD2 aligns across 7 bases. CDR3 length: 15 residues. Germline loops: CDR1 MNHEY, CDR2 SMNVEV (reference sequence). V shed 2 bases, J shed 5 bases, and the junction held 9 bases outside the gene matches. The CDR3 here is CASSLAGVGIDEQYF. The CDR3 nucleotides are TGTGCCAGCAGTTTAGCGGGAGTAGGTATCGACGAGCAGTACTTC.

As for this clonotype: A much larger clone differs from this one at a single base, so this may be a read error. This chain links TRBV28 with TRBJ2-5; the D gene could be TRBD1 or TRBD2 (5 bases each). The germline CDR1 and CDR2 sequences are MDHEN and SYDVKM. The V gene lost 6 bases and the J gene lost 5 bases, with 22 bases spanning the gap. The CDR3 contains 16 residues. Here the CDR3 DNA reads TGTGCCAGCAGCTTGACTTCCGGGACGGGGCGGGAGACCCAGTACTTC. As protein: CASSLTSGTGRETQYF. The variable domain in full, with the rest retrieved from reference TRBV28 and TRBJ2-5, is DVKVTQSSRYLVKRTGEKVFLECVQDMDHENMFWYRQDPGLGLRLIYFSYDVKMKEKGDIPEGYSVSREKKERFSLILESASTNQTSMYLCASSLTSGTGRETQYFGPGTRLLVL.

This clonotype was recorded many times. This chain uses TRBV6-1 with TRBJ2-3; 7 bases fit TRBD2. V trimming: 1 base; J trimming: 3 bases; junction bases outside the gene matches: 4. The CDR3 covers 15 residues. The germline V gene encodes CDR1 MNHNS and CDR2 SASEGT. The CDR3 here is CASSEGAGVTDTQYF. The CDR3 coding sequence is TGTGCCAGCAGTGAAGGCGCGGGAGTGACAGATACGCAGTATTTT.

The sample holds a few counts of this clonotype. CDR3 residues: CASSRVGAENTGELFF. The CDR3 DNA sequence: TGTGCCAGCAGCCGGGTAGGTGCGGAGAACACCGGGGAGCTGTTTTTT. V gene TRBV5-6 combines with J gene TRBJ2-2; D not certain. Germline V CDR1 and CDR2: SGHDT, YYEEEE. V gave up 4 bases and J gave up 1 base, with 14 bases separating them. The CDR3 sequence is 16 residues long.

This clonotype was recorded many times. This chain joins TRBV12-3 or TRBV12-4 and TRBJ2-7; 7 bases are shared with TRBD1. CDR3 length: 12 amino acids. V lost 4 bases to trimming and J lost 6 bases; unmatched junction nucleotides: 3. CDR3 region: CASSSRQGEQYF. Here the CDR3 DNA reads TGTGCCAGCAGTTCCCGACAGGGCGAGCAGTACTTC.

This clonotype was recorded at least ten times. The chain links TRBV12-3 or TRBV12-4 to TRBJ1-6; D gene uncertain. The CDR3 totals 16 residues. The ends were cut back, 6 bases at V and 4 bases at J, with 16 bases in the middle. CDR3 DNA sequence: TGTGCCAGCAGCCCGCCGGGGATGGCATATAATTCACCCCTCCACTTT. Its translation: CASSPPGMAYNSPLHF.

Concerning this clonotype itself: It may be a read error: a sequence one base away is much more abundant. The chain combines TRBV6-2 or TRBV6-3 with TRBJ2-7; the D is unclear. This CDR3 has 12 amino acids. The V and J ends lost 6 bases and 3 bases respectively, with 9 bases between them. Germline lookup yields CDR1 MNHEY and CDR2 SVGEGT. The CDR3 protein is CASRRISYEQYF. As DNA, the CDR3 is TGTGCCAGCAGAAGGATCAGCTACGAGCAGTACTTC.

The rearrangement joins TRBV5-4 to TRBJ1-6, with D possibly TRBD1 on 6 matching bases. The V gene lost 2 bases and the J gene lost 0 bases, with 15 bases spanning the gap. This CDR3 has 18 residues. The germline gives CDR1 SGHNT, CDR2 YYREEE (reference sequence). The CDR3, as DNA: TGTGCCAGCAGCTTCGGGGGCAGCTTGAGCTCCTATAATTCACCCCTCCACTTT. Protein sequence: CASSFGGSLSSYNSPLHF.

The chain recombines TRBV7-9 with TRBJ1-2; D is perhaps TRBD1 (5 bases). Per germline, CDR1 SEHNR and CDR2 FQNEAQ (reference sequence). This CDR3 contains 13 residues. V was clipped by 5 bases and J by 7 bases, with 14 bases between them. The DNA for the CDR3 is TGTGCCAGCAGCGGGCCGGGACTAGGTGGCTACACCTTC. As protein: CASSGPGLGGYTF.

This clonotype was seen a handful of times. A single base separates this from a much larger clone, so it may be a read error. The rearrangement uses TRBV12-3 or TRBV12-4 and TRBJ1-1; TRBD1 agrees at 7 bases. The CDR3 sequence is 13 residues long. The ends lost 5 bases at V and 11 bases at J; junction bases unmatched: 11. Here the CDR3 reads CASSRLSGRGAFF. CDR3 bases: TGTGCCAGCAGTAGATTGTCGGGCAGGGGGGCTTTCTTT.

Ten or more counts support this clonotype. J is TRBJ1-2 and V is TRBV12-3 or TRBV12-4, with 8 bases lining up with TRBD1. CDR3 length: 11 residues. With V trimmed by 10 bases and J by 6 bases, 4 bases remained unmatched. Here the CDR3 DNA reads TGTGCCACCAGGGGGCGCGATGGCTACACCTTC. Protein sequence: CATRGRDGYTF.

This sequence joins TRBV7-2 and TRBJ2-7, with TRBD2 identical over 9 bases. Germline V gene data show CDR1 as SGHTA and CDR2 as FQGNSA. This CDR3 has 16 amino acids. V was pared by 7 bases and J by 3 bases, with 13 bases of the junction left unmatched. CDR3 sequence reads: CASTQAGGQNYYEQYF. CDR3 in DNA: TGTGCCAGCACCCAAGCGGGAGGCCAGAACTACTACGAGCAGTACTTC.